A single sample gave rise to the 25 T cell receptor beta chains below, sequenced in a study of patients and donors after allogeneic stem cell transplantation. TCRdb passed the RT-PCR reads through MiXCR, listing each CDR3 protein once. The sample has approximately 20,000 distinct CDR3 sequences, about 5% seen once. The sequenced sample was blood, either unsorted or a sorted T cell fraction (not recorded which). These receptors came from a human donor who was either an allogeneic HSCT recipient or a stem cell or donor lymphocyte infusion donor (not recorded which). It is not recorded whose cells these are; they may come from a transplant donor.

This clonotype was observed a few times. The chain carries TRBV5-1 and TRBJ1-6; TRBD1 is a possible D gene (6 bases). The CDR3 consists of 15 residues. Germline V gene data show CDR1 as SGHRS and CDR2 as YFSETQ. The ends were cut back, 7 bases at V and 7 bases at J, with 18 bases in the middle. DNA of the CDR3: TGCGCCAGCGGTTTACAGGGTAGTCCCAATTCACCCCTCCACTTT. It specifies CASGLQGSPNSPLHF.

This clonotype has at least ten counts. The chain links TRBV6-1 to TRBJ2-2; TRBD2 matches at 12 bases. In germline, CDR1 is MNHNS, CDR2 SASEGT. The CDR3 runs 17 residues. The V gene end was trimmed by 5 bases and the J gene end by 1 base; junction bases not matched to a gene: 5. CDR3 protein: CASSRSGLAGNTGELFF. CDR3 nucleotide sequence: TGTGCCAGCAGTCGGTCGGGACTAGCGGGGAACACCGGGGAGCTGTTTTTT.

The chain has TRBV6-1 and TRBJ1-1; unclear D gene. Between the trimmed V and J ends, which lost 4 bases and 1 base, there was a span of 13 bases. Germline CDR1 and CDR2: MNHNS and SASEGT. This CDR3 has 15 amino acids. Here the CDR3 DNA reads TGTGCCAGCAGTGTCGGGGTCGCGTGGAACACTGAAGCTTTCTTT. Its protein is CASSVGVAWNTEAFF.

A remark on this clonotype: The CDR3 ends on some other residue instead of the conserved phenylalanine or tryptophan, so this is likely a read error. The DNA is omitted, as the CDR3 cannot be located on it reliably, and the CDR3 follows TCRdb's listing. This rearrangement joins TRBV12-3 or TRBV12-4 to TRBJ1-3. The CDR3 contains 15 residues when both ends are counted. The CDR3 sequence is CASSLIGIKTGNTIY.

This clonotype was observed at least ten times. CDR3 coding DNA: TGCAGTGCGGGGGTCTGGGGGGCAACTAATGAAAAACTGTTTTTT. Protein: CSAGVWGATNEKLFF. The chain is built from TRBV20-1 and TRBJ1-4; D is perhaps TRBD1 (5 bases). The CDR3 consists of 15 residues. Germline V gene data show CDR1 as DFQATT and CDR2 as SNEGSKA (reference sequence). V was trimmed by 6 bases and J by 0 bases, leaving 14 bases between them.

The chain combines TRBV5-5 with TRBJ2-7; D remains ambiguous. This CDR3 has 11 residues. Germline V gives CDR1 SGHKS, CDR2 YYEKEE (reference sequence). The ends were cut back, 4 bases at V and 2 bases at J, with 4 bases in the middle. The CDR3 DNA follows: TGTGCCAGCAGCCAAACCTACGAGCAGTACTTC. Amino acid sequence: CASSQTYEQYF. Full variable domain (rest looked up from reference TRBV5-5 and TRBJ2-7): DAGVTQSPTHLIKTRGQQVTLRCSPISGHKSVSWYQQVLGQGPQFIFQYYEKEERGRGNFPDRFSARQFPNYSSELNVNALLLGDSALYLCASSQTYEQYFGPGTRLTVT.

The gene calls are TRBV10-3 and TRBJ1-3, with 7 nucleotides matching TRBD1. Trimming removed 0 bases from V and 8 bases from J; junction bases left unmatched: 4. Germline CDR1 is ENHRY and CDR2 is SYGVKD. This CDR3 spans 14 amino acids. In DNA form, the CDR3 reads TGTGCCATCAGTGAGTCAGGGGGCTTGGACACCATATATTTT. This codes for CAISESGGLDTIYF.

The table lists this clonotype with many counts. The chain employs TRBV9 and TRBJ2-2; D possibly matches TRBD1 or TRBD2 (5 bases each). The germline gives CDR1 SGDLS, CDR2 YYNGEE. The CDR3 is 15 amino acids. V lost 0 bases, J lost 3 bases, and 9 bases lay in between. CDR3 residues: CASSVASGHTGELFF. The CDR3 nucleotides read TGTGCCAGCAGCGTAGCTTCGGGGCACACCGGGGAGCTGTTTTTT.

At least ten counts were recorded for this clonotype. This rearrangement joins TRBV28 to TRBJ1-1; maybe TRBD1 (6 bases). Trimming shortened V by 3 bases and J by 7 bases, and 9 bases separated the two germline ends. The CDR3 length is 12 residues. CDR1 and CDR2 (germline): MDHEN, SYDVKM. CDR3 amino acids: CASSFGGGEAFF. The CDR3 DNA sequence: TGTGCCAGCAGTTTTGGAGGGGGTGAAGCTTTCTTT. The entire variable domain, with the rest obtained from reference TRBV28 and TRBJ1-1, is as follows: DVKVTQSSRYLVKRTGEKVFLECVQDMDHENMFWYRQDPGLGLRLIYFSYDVKMKEKGDIPEGYSVSREKKERFSLILESASTNQTSMYLCASSFGGGEAFFGQGTRLTVV.

This clonotype occurred a few times. This sequence joins TRBV2 and TRBJ1-1; D is undetermined. V gave up 5 bases and J gave up 5 bases, with 15 bases separating them. Germline V gene sequence: CDR1 SNHLY, CDR2 FYNNEI. CDR3 length equals 14 residues. CDR3 sequence: CASSPTTTGTEAFF. CDR3 coding DNA: TGTGCCAGCAGTCCAACAACCACGGGGACTGAAGCTTTCTTT.

The sample holds many counts of this clonotype. The chain recombines TRBV9 with TRBJ2-2, with TRBD2 matching over 10 bases. Trimming at V came to 4 bases and at J to 1 base, leaving 4 bases not matched to a gene. The CDR3 has 16 amino acids. Germline lookup yields CDR1 SGDLS and CDR2 YYNGEE. This chain's CDR3 is CASSSRLAGNTGELFF. Written as DNA, the CDR3 is TGTGCCAGCAGCTCCAGACTAGCGGGGAACACCGGGGAGCTGTTTTTT. The entire variable domain, with the rest obtained from reference TRBV9 and TRBJ2-2, is as follows: DSGVTQTPKHLITATGQRVTLRCSPRSGDLSVYWYQQSLDQGLQFLIQYYNGEERAKGNILERFSAQQFPDLHSELNLSSLELGDSALYFCASSSRLAGNTGELFFGEGSRLTVL.

This clonotype showed up many times. This rearrangement joins TRBV7-9 to TRBJ1-3; D gene unclear. The CDR3 consists of 15 residues. Germline CDR1 and CDR2: SEHNR and FQNEAQ (reference sequence). Trimming removed 2 bases from V and 4 bases from J, with 12 bases in between. The CDR3 reads CASSLRGGAGNTIYF. Written as DNA, the CDR3 is TGTGCCAGCAGCTTACGTGGAGGAGCGGGAAACACCATATATTTT. The full variable domain, completed using reference TRBV7-9 and TRBJ1-3, is DTGVSQNPRHKITKRGQNVTFRCDPISEHNRLYWYRQTLGQGPEFLTYFQNEAQLEKSRLLSDRFSAERPKGSFSTLEIQRTEQGDSAMYLCASSLRGGAGNTIYFGEGSWLTVV.

In this sample, this clonotype turned up a few times. The chain employs TRBV29-1 and TRBJ1-5; 7 nucleotides line up with TRBD1. The ends lost 4 bases at V and 0 bases at J; junction bases unmatched: 9. In germline, CDR1 is SQVTM, CDR2 ANQGSEA. The CDR3 loop spans 16 amino acids. CDR3 amino acids: CSVAEQGTNSNQPQHF. The CDR3 DNA follows: TGCAGCGTTGCGGAACAGGGGACTAATAGCAATCAGCCCCAGCATTTT.

This clonotype appeared many times. The chain recombines TRBV29-1 with TRBJ2-1, with 7 bases fitting TRBD2. The germline V gene has CDR1 SQVTM and CDR2 ANQGSEA. The CDR3 covers 11 residues. The J segment lost 8 bases and the V segment lost 7 bases, leaving 5 bases of the junction unmatched. The CDR3 bases are TGCAGCGGGGGACTACAGCATGAGCAGTTCTTC. Translation gives CSGGLQHEQFF.

The CDR3 bases are TGTGCCAGCAGTTTAGCGGGGGATAGCACAGATACGCAGTATTTT. It codes for CASSLAGDSTDTQYF. The V and J genes are TRBV3-1 and TRBJ2-3, with TRBD2 identical over 9 bases. The germline gives CDR1 LGHDT, CDR2 YNNKEL (reference sequence). The CDR3 has 15 residues. After removal of 6 bases from V and 0 bases from J, the junction contained 4 bases not matched to a gene.

This clonotype was observed many times. The V gene is TRBV7-2, the J gene TRBJ1-1; no firm D call. This CDR3 spans 14 amino acids. The germline V and J ends were trimmed by 1 base and 1 base, with 7 bases remaining between them. CDR1 and CDR2 (germline): SGHTA, FQGNSA. This chain's CDR3 is CASSLGYRNTEAFF. For the CDR3, the DNA is TGTGCCAGCAGCTTAGGCTACAGGAACACTGAAGCTTTCTTT. Using reference TRBV7-2 and TRBJ1-1 for the parts outside the CDR3, the full variable domain is GAGVSQSPSNKVTEKGKDVELRCDPISGHTALYWYRQSLGQGLEFLIYFQGNSAPDKSGLPSDRFSAERTGGSVSTLTIQRTQQEDSAVYLCASSLGYRNTEAFFGQGTRLTVV.

Turning to this clonotype: This could be a read error, since a much larger clone is one nucleotide away. The chain combines TRBV6-1 with TRBJ1-2; 8 positions agree with TRBD1. Per germline, CDR1 MNHNS and CDR2 SASEGT. CDR3 length equals 15 residues. CDR3 region: CAGRGLEDRAEGYTF. Here the CDR3 DNA reads TGTGCCGGCAGAGGATTGGAGGACAGGGCGGAGGGCTACACCTTC.

This clonotype was found many times. The rearrangement uses TRBV9 and TRBJ2-1; 7 positions agree with TRBD2. Germline loops: CDR1 SGDLS, CDR2 YYNGEE. The CDR3 consists of 14 residues. The V gene end was trimmed by 0 bases and the J gene end by 6 bases; junction bases not matched to a gene: 3. In DNA form, the CDR3 reads TGTGCCAGCAGCGTAGATCCTAGCGGCAATGAGCAGTTCTTC. Amino acids: CASSVDPSGNEQFF.

In its sample, this clonotype was seen many times. V and J are TRBV12-3 or TRBV12-4 and TRBJ2-5; 7 bases agree with TRBD2. The CDR3 runs 14 residues. V trimming: 9 bases; J trimming: 0 bases; junction bases outside the gene matches: 7. In nucleotides, the CDR3 is TGTGCCAGTCGACTAGCCGCGTACCAAGAGACCCAGTACTTC. This gives the protein CASRLAAYQETQYF.

The chain combines TRBV7-9 with TRBJ2-1; 9 bases match TRBD1. The germline gives CDR1 SEHNR, CDR2 FQNEAQ (reference sequence). The CDR3 is made up of 16 amino acids. After removal of 5 bases from V and 4 bases from J, the junction contained 9 bases not matched to a gene. The CDR3 protein is CASSKLQGALYNEQFF. CDR3 nucleotides: TGTGCCAGCAGCAAATTACAGGGGGCTTTATACAATGAGCAGTTCTTC.

This clonotype was seen at least ten times. For the CDR3, the DNA is TGTGCCAGCAGCTTAGACGGGACTAGCGCCTACAATGAGCAGTTCTTC. Amino acids: CASSLDGTSAYNEQFF. The chain carries TRBV11-3 and TRBJ2-1, with 10 bases that match TRBD2. Germline V gene sequence: CDR1 SGHNT, CDR2 YENEEA. V gave up 0 bases and J gave up 2 bases; unmatched junction bases: 1. The CDR3 has 16 residues.

A few counts support this clonotype. The chain uses TRBV7-9 and TRBJ2-1; 11 bases map to TRBD2. The germline V gene has CDR1 SEHNR and CDR2 FQNEAQ (reference sequence). V lost 2 bases, J lost 3 bases, and 3 bases stayed unmatched. The CDR3 runs 16 residues. The CDR3 nucleotides are TGTGCCAGCAGCTTAATACTAGCGGGAGACTACAATGAGCAGTTCTTC. It specifies CASSLILAGDYNEQFF.

The rearrangement joins TRBV19 to TRBJ1-6, with D perhaps matching TRBD1 (6 bases). CDR3 size: 13 residues. Germline V gene lookup returns CDR1 LNHDA and CDR2 SQIVND (reference sequence). Trimming removed 8 bases at V and 9 bases at J, with 14 bases between. CDR3 sequence reads: CASSQGNLSPLHF. CDR3 coding DNA: TGTGCCAGTTCGCAGGGGAACCTTTCACCCCTCCACTTT.

The sample holds many counts of this clonotype. The CDR3 here is CASSPPPLGYTF. The DNA of the CDR3 is TGTGCCAGCAGCCCCCCTCCACTGGGCTACACCTTC. This chain links TRBV7-9 with TRBJ1-2, with D hard to call. Germline loops: CDR1 SEHNR, CDR2 FQNEAQ (reference sequence). The CDR3 has 12 residues. Trimming took off 5 bases at V and 8 bases at J, with 12 bases between the two ends.

The chain links TRBV7-4 to TRBJ2-7; D is unclear. Trimming shortened V by 2 bases and J by 0 bases, and 26 bases separated the two germline ends. CDR3 length: 20 amino acids. Germline-derived CDR1 and CDR2 are SGHVT and SQSDAQ. DNA of the CDR3: TGTGCCAGCAGCTTACCCCAACCCCTTGGACGCCCCCCGAGCTCCTACGAGCAGTACTTC. The encoded protein is CASSLPQPLGRPPSSYEQYF.